The following is a T cell receptor (beta chain) sequence with its context. What it binds is not known. CDR3 length: 18 residues. Germline-derived CDR1 and CDR2 are SGHVS and FNYEAQ. V shed 5 bases, J shed 3 bases, and the junction held 9 bases outside the gene matches. This sample is part of a study of cytomegalovirus exposure and HLA in healthy donors. Study results and limitations: The presence/absence work took it that sequencing depth was about the same across donors. There were reportedly fewer N-insertions in an Asian-associated ancestry cluster than the approximately 640-donor mean, in a later analysis.

It was with 60 Vbeta and 13 Jbeta primers that the PCR ran. Libraries were prepared by immunoSEQ multiplex PCR; TCRdb keeps only in-frame clonotypes and omits some of them. The data contain about 44,000 clones, around 90% of them seen just once; the ten biggest clones take up about 8%. Donors in the study were healthy people who gave bone marrow. The chain recombines TRBV7-6 with TRBJ2-2, with 13 bases fitting TRBD2. The sequenced material came from PBMCs. This TCR was recovered from a woman between 40 and 50 years old in good health and CMV-seropositive. This CDR3 is CASSRRLAGGSYTGELFF. As DNA, the CDR3 is TGTGCCAGCAGCCGAAGACTAGCGGGGGGCTCGTACACCGGGGAGCTGTTTTTT.